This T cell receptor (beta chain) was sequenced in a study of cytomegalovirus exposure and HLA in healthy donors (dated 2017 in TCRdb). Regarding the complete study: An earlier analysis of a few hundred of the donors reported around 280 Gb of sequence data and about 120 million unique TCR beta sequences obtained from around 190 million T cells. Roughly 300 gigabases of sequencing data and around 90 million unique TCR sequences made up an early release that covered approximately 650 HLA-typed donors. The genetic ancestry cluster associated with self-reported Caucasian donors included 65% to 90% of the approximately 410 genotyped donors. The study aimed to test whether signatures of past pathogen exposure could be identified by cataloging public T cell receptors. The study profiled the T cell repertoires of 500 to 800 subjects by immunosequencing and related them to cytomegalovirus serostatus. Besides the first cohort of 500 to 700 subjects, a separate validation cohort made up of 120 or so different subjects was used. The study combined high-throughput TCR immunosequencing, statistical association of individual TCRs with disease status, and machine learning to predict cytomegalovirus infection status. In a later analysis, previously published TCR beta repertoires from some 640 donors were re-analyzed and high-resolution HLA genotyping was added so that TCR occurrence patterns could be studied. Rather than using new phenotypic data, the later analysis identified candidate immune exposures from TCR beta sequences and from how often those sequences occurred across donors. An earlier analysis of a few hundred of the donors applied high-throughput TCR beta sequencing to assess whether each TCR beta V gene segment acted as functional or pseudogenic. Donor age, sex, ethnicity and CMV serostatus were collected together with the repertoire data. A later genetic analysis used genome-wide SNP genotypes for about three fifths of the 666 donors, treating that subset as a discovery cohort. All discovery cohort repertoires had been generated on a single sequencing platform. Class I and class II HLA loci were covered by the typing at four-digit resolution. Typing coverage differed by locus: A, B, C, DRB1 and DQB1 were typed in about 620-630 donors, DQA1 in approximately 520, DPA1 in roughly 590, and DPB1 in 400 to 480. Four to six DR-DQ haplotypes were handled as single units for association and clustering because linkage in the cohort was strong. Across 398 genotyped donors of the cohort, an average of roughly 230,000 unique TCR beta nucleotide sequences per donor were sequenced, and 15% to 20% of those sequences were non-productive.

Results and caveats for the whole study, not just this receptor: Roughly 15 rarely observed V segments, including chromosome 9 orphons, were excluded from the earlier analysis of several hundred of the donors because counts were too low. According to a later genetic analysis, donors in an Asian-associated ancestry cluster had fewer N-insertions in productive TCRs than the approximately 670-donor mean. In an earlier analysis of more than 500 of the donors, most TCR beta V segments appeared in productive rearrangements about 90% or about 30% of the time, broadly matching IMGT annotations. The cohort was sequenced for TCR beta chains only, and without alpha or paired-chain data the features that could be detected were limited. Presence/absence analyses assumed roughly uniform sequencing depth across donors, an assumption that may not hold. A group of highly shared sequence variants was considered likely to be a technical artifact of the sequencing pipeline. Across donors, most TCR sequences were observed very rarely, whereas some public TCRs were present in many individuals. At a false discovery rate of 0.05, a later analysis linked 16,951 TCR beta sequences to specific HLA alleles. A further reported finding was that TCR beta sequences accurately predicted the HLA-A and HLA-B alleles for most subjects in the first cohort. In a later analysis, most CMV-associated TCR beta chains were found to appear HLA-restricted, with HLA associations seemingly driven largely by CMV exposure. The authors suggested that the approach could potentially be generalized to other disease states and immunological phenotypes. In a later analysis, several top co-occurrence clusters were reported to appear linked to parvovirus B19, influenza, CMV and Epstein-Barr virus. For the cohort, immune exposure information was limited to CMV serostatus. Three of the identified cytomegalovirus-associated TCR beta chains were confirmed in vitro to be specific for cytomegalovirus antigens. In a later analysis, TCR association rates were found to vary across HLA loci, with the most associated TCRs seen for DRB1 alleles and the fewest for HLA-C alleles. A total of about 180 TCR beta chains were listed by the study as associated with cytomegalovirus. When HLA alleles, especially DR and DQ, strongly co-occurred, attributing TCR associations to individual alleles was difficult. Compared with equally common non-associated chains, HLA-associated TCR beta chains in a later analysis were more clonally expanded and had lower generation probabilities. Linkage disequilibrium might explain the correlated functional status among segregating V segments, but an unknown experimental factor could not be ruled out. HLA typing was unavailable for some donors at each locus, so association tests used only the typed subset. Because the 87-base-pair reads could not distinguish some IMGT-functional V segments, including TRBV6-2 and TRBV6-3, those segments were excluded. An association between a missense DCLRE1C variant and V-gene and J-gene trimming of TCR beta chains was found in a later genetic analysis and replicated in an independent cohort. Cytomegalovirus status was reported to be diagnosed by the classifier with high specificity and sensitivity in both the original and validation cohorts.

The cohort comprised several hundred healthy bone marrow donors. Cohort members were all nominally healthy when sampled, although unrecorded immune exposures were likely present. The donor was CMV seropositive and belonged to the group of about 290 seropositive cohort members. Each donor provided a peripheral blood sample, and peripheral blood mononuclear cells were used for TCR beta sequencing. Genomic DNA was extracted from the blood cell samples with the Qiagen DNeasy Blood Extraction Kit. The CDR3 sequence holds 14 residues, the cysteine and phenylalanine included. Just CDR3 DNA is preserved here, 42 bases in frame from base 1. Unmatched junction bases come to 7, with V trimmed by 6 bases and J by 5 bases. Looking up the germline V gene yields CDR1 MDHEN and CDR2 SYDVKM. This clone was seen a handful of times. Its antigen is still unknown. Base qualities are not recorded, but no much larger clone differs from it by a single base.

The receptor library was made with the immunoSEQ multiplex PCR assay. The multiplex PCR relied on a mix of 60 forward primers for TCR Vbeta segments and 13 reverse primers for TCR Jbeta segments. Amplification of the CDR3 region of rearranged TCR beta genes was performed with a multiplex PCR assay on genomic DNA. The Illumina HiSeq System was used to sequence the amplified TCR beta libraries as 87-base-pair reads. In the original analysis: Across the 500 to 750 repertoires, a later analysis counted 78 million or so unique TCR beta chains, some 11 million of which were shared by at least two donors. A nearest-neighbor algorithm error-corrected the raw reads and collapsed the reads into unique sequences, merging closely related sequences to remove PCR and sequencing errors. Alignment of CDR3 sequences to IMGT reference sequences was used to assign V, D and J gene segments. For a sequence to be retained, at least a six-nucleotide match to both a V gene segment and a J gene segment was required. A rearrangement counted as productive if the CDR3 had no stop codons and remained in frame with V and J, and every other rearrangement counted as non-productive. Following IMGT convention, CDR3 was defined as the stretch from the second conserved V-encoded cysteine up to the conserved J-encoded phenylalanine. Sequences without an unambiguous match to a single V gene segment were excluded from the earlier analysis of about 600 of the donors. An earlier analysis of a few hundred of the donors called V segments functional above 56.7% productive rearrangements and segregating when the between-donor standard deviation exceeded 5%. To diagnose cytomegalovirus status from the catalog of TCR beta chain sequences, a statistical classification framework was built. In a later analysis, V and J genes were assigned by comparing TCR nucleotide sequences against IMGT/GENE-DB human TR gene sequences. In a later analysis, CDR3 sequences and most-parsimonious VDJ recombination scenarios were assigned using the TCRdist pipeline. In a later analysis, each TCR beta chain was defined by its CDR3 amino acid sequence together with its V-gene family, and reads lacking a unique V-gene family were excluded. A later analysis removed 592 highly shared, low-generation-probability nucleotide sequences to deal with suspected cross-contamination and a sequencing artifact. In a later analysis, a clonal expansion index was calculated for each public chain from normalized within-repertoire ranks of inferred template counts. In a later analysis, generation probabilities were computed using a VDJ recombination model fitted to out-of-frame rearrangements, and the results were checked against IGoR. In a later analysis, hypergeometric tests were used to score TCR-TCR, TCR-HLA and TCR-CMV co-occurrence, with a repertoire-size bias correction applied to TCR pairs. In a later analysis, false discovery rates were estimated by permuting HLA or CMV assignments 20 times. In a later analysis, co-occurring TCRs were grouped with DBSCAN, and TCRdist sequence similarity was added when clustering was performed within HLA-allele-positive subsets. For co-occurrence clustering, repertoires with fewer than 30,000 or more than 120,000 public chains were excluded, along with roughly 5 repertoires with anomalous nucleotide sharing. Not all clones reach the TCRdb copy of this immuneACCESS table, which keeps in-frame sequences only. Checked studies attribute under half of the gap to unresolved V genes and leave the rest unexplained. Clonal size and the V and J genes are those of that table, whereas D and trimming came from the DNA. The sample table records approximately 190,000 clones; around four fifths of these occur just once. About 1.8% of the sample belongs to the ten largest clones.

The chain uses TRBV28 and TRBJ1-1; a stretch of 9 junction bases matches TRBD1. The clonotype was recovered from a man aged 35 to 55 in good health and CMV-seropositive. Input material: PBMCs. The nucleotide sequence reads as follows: TGTGCCAGCAGCTATACAGGGGGCAGGACTGAAGCTTTCTTT. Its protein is CASSYTGGRTEAFF.